A single sample is the source of the 23 T cell receptor beta chains below, sequenced in a study of blood T cell repertoires in COVID-19. Only in-frame clones appear in the TCRdb table, and some are missing; sequencing was by immunoSEQ multiplex PCR. The sample comprises 35,000 to 50,000 clones, 88% of which are singletons, and nearly 5% rests with the top ten. Sequencing used peripheral blood. The receptors come from a human donor in a cohort sampled during active COVID-19.

This clone was detected once. The rearrangement links TRBV6-2 or TRBV6-3 to TRBJ2-1, with 9 bases identical to TRBD2. The CDR3 sequence is 14 residues long. Germline CDR1 is MNHEY and CDR2 is SVGEGT. J was trimmed by 6 bases and V by 4 bases; bases with no gene match: 4. CDR3 in amino acids: CASSSGLASNEQFF. The CDR3 nucleotides read TGTGCCAGCAGTTCCGGACTAGCGAGCAATGAGCAGTTCTTC.

This chain uses TRBV27 with TRBJ2-1; D is perhaps TRBD1 (5 bases). Deletions cut 5 bases from V and 3 bases from J, with 8 bases between. This CDR3 is built from 13 residues. The germline CDR1 and CDR2 sequences are MNHEY and SMNVEV (reference sequence). CDR3 in amino acids: CASSRGNYNEQFF. As DNA, the CDR3 is TGTGCCAGCAGTAGGGGAAACTACAATGAGCAGTTCTTC.

This clone was detected once. The rearrangement joins TRBV4-1 to TRBJ2-1; 9 bases agree with TRBD2. The V segment lost 5 bases and the J segment 0 bases; nucleotides outside the gene matches: 17. CDR1 and CDR2 (germline): MGHRA, YSYEKL. The CDR3 spans 20 residues. CDR3 loop: CASSLSQVQREASSYNEQFF. In nucleotides, the CDR3 is TGCGCCAGCAGCTTAAGCCAGGTTCAGCGGGAGGCTAGCTCCTACAATGAGCAGTTCTTC.

This clone was seen a handful of times. The chain couples TRBV7-3 to TRBJ1-2, with 9 bases matching TRBD1. Germline CDR1 reads SGHTA; CDR2 reads FQGTGA. V dropped 2 bases and J dropped 8; count of bases not matched to a gene: 9. This CDR3 is 15 amino acids long. In nucleotides, the CDR3 is TGTGCCAGCAGCTTAGACGGACAGGGGCTTGAGGGCTACACCTTC. As protein: CASSLDGQGLEGYTF.

V and J are TRBV7-6 and TRBJ1-4; D remains unclear. In germline, CDR1 is SGHVS, CDR2 FNYEAQ. V was cut by 5 bases and J by 4 bases, with 2 bases left in between. The CDR3 totals 11 residues. The CDR3 nucleotides read TGTGCCAGCAGCCTTAATGAAAAACTGTTTTTT. Its protein product is CASSLNEKLFF.

The chain has TRBV5-4 and TRBJ2-7, with D maybe TRBD2 (6 bases). Trimming pared 5 bases from V and 0 bases from J, leaving 15 bases between. This CDR3 is 15 amino acids long. In germline, CDR1 is SGHNT, CDR2 YYREEE (reference sequence). The CDR3 DNA reads as TGTGCCAGCAGGGCTAGCGCCAAGAGCTCCTACGAGCAGTACTTC. It yields the protein CASRASAKSSYEQYF.

The chain links TRBV9 to TRBJ2-3, with 7 positions matching TRBD2. The CDR3 totals 15 residues. Germline V gives CDR1 SGDLS, CDR2 YYNGEE. The junction had 2 bases not matched to a gene; V was cut back by 0 bases and J by 1 base. The CDR3 DNA sequence: TGTGCCAGCAGCGTAGAACGGGAGGGCACAGATACGCAGTATTTT. Residues: CASSVEREGTDTQYF.

The genes are TRBV19 and TRBJ2-7; D is uncertain. V was pared by 11 bases and J by 7 bases, with 12 bases between. The length of the CDR3 is 10 residues. Germline lookup yields CDR1 LNHDA and CDR2 SQIVND (reference sequence). DNA of the CDR3: TGTGCCGCTCATACCAGTGAGCAGTACTTC. Translated: CAAHTSEQYF. The full variable domain, its missing parts supplied by reference TRBV19 and TRBJ2-7, is DGGITQSPKYLFRKEGQNVTLSCEQNLNHDAMYWYRQDPGQGLRLIYYSQIVNDFQKGDIAEGYSVSREKKESFPLTVTSAQKNPTAFYLCAAHTSEQYFGPGTRLTVT.

The V and J genes are TRBV11-2 and TRBJ2-7, with D tentatively TRBD1 (5 bases). The CDR3 sequence is 10 residues long. V was trimmed by 4 bases and J by 7 bases, leaving 5 bases between them. Germline V gives CDR1 SGHAT, CDR2 FQNNGV. The CDR3 region has the DNA TGTGCCAGCAGCTCAGGGGAGCAGTACTTC. Translated, it gives CASSSGEQYF.

This sequence joins TRBV5-4 and TRBJ2-7; D may be TRBD2 (7 bases). CDR1 and CDR2 from the germline V gene are SGHNT and YYREEE (reference sequence). Trimming cost V 5 bases and J 4 bases, with 25 bases left between them. The CDR3 totals 17 residues. The DNA for the CDR3 is TGTGCCAGCAGTGTAGGGGGGGGCGGGAGTGTAGGATACGAGCAGTACTTC. Protein sequence: CASSVGGGGSVGYEQYF.

The gene calls are TRBV4-1 and TRBJ1-4; perhaps TRBD1 as D (6 bases). This CDR3 is 16 amino acids long. In germline, CDR1 is MGHRA, CDR2 YSYEKL. The V gene lost 0 bases and the J gene lost 3 bases, with 11 bases spanning the gap. The CDR3 nucleotides are TGCGCCAGCAGCCAAGACCCACAGGGTCCTAATGAAAAACTGTTTTTT. Translating gives CASSQDPQGPNEKLFF.

The rearrangement links TRBV24-1 to TRBJ2-1, with TRBD1 identical over 7 bases. The germline V gene has CDR1 KGHDR and CDR2 SFDVKD. V lost 3 bases to trimming and J lost 0 bases; unmatched junction nucleotides: 7. The CDR3 is made up of 17 amino acids. CDR3 nucleotide sequence: TGTGCCACCAGTGATCCATCGACAGGGACCTCCTACAATGAGCAGTTCTTC. Encoded protein: CATSDPSTGTSYNEQFF.

The chain joins TRBV2 to TRBJ1-1; possibly TRBD1 for D (5 bases). CDR1 and CDR2 from the germline V gene are SNHLY and FYNNEI. V dropped 8 bases and J dropped 5 bases, with 18 bases sitting between them. The CDR3 length is 14 residues. CDR3 region: CASPWGPARTEAFF. In nucleotides, the CDR3 is TGTGCCAGCCCGTGGGGCCCGGCCCGGACTGAAGCTTTCTTT.

V usage is TRBV19 and J usage is TRBJ1-1; 7 bases align to TRBD1. The CDR3 sequence is 16 residues long. V lost 7 bases to trimming and J lost 0 bases; unmatched junction nucleotides: 11. Per the germline V gene, CDR1 is LNHDA and CDR2 is SQIVND (reference sequence). The CDR3, as DNA: TGTGCCAGTACCCAGGGGGGTGGTGGAATGAACACTGAAGCTTTCTTT. As protein: CASTQGGGGMNTEAFF.

The V and J genes are TRBV27 and TRBJ2-7; no clear D gene. V was shortened by 4 bases and J by 3 bases, with 4 bases between the two germline ends. This CDR3 has 11 amino acids. Germline V gene data show CDR1 as MNHEY and CDR2 as SMNVEV (reference sequence). The CDR3 sequence is CASSSNYEQYF. DNA for the CDR3: TGTGCCAGCAGTTCCAACTACGAGCAGTACTTC.

The chain joins TRBV5-1 to TRBJ2-1; 11 nucleotides match TRBD1. J was trimmed by 3 bases and V by 2 bases; bases with no gene match: 7. The germline V gene has CDR1 SGHRS and CDR2 YFSETQ. The CDR3 is made up of 17 amino acids. The CDR3 DNA reads TGCGCCAGCAGCTTAACCTTCGGGACAGGGGGCTACAATGAGCAGTTCTTC. Translating it yields CASSLTFGTGGYNEQFF. Full variable domain (missing parts from reference TRBV5-1 and TRBJ2-1): KAGVTQTPRYLIKTRGQQVTLSCSPISGHRSVSWYQQTPGQGLQFLFEYFSETQRNKGNFPGRFSGRQFSNSRSEMNVSTLELGDSALYLCASSLTFGTGGYNEQFFGPGTRLTVL.

This chain joins TRBV18 and TRBJ2-2; possible D gene TRBD1, 6 bases. The V end lost 0 bases, the J end lost 2 bases, and 13 bases lay between the germline ends. Germline V gene sequence: CDR1 KGHSH, CDR2 LQKENI. CDR3 length equals 17 residues. The CDR3 here is CASSPPNRAGNTGELFF. As DNA, the CDR3 is TGTGCCAGCTCACCACCTAACAGGGCTGGTAACACCGGGGAGCTGTTTTTT.

The chain recombines TRBV5-8 with TRBJ2-5; TRBD1 agrees at 7 bases. Germline assignment: CDR1 SGHTS and CDR2 YDEGEE. CDR3 length: 16 amino acids. Trimming at V came to 2 bases and at J to 3 bases, leaving 10 bases not matched to a gene. CDR3 sequence reads: CASSFLGRGLEETQYF. In DNA form, the CDR3 reads TGTGCCAGCAGCTTCTTGGGAAGGGGGCTGGAAGAGACCCAGTACTTC.

The V call is TRBV9, the J call TRBJ2-3; D not resolved. CDR3 length equals 14 residues. Per the germline V gene, CDR1 is SGDLS and CDR2 is YYNGEE. Deletions cut 8 bases from V and 4 bases from J, with 17 bases between. The CDR3 spells CASASFAGADTQYF. As DNA, the CDR3 is TGTGCCAGTGCGTCCTTCGCAGGTGCAGATACGCAGTATTTT.

The V call is TRBV6-1, the J call TRBJ2-2; no definite D call. CDR3 length: 13 residues. Germline CDR1 reads MNHNS; CDR2 reads SASEGT. Trimming took off 0 bases at V and 6 bases at J, with 5 bases between the two ends. The CDR3 coding sequence is TGTGCCAGCAGTGAAGCGTATTCCGGGGAGCTGTTTTTT. Translating it yields CASSEAYSGELFF.

The chain is built from TRBV19 and TRBJ1-2, with no clear D. The CDR3 runs to 14 residues. CDR1 and CDR2 (germline): LNHDA, SQIVND (reference sequence). V was shortened by 5 bases and J by 3 bases, with 13 bases between the two germline ends. CDR3 in amino acids: CASSPPGLDYGYTF. CDR3 bases: TGTGCCAGTAGTCCTCCGGGATTAGACTATGGCTACACCTTC. Full variable domain (outside the CDR3, taken from reference TRBV19 and TRBJ1-2): DGGITQSPKYLFRKEGQNVTLSCEQNLNHDAMYWYRQDPGQGLRLIYYSQIVNDFQKGDIAEGYSVSREKKESFPLTVTSAQKNPTAFYLCASSPPGLDYGYTFGSGTRLTVV.

The chain has TRBV27 and TRBJ1-1; the D is unclear. CDR3 size: 14 residues. The V and J ends lost 7 bases and 0 bases respectively, with 12 bases between them. Germline values: CDR1 MNHEY, CDR2 SMNVEV (reference sequence). CDR3 DNA: TGTGCCAGCACCCCCCGGGGAGTGAACACTGAAGCTTTCTTT. It specifies CASTPRGVNTEAFF.

The V call is TRBV5-4, the J call TRBJ2-7; 10 bases are shared with TRBD1. Germline assignment: CDR1 SGHNT and CDR2 YYREEE (reference sequence). The V and J ends lost 4 bases and 4 bases, in that order; junction bases with no gene match: 2. CDR3 size: 13 residues. CDR3 DNA sequence: TGTGCCAGCAGCCTGGACAGGGGGTACGAGCAGTACTTC. Amino acid sequence: CASSLDRGYEQYF.